This is a list of T cell receptor beta chains from one sample in a study of blood T cell repertoires in COVID-19. Generated by immunoSEQ multiplex PCR, the TCRdb table keeps only in-frame clones and is missing some. Counted here are around 250,000 clones, approximately 81% occurring once; the ten biggest clones make up 5% to 8%. Material: PBMCs or T cells enriched from blood (not recorded which). The receptors come from a woman aged 45-65 years who had been exposed to COVID-19. Each CDR3 is given with its conserved first and last residue. The D gene is left open where the match is weak. The size field is filled for only some rows; it gives once, few, many or a size class.

TRBJ1-1 TRBV19 . . CASSMARDTEAFF TGTGCCAGTAGTATGGCTAGAGACACTGAAGCTTTCTTT
TRBJ1-2 TRBV2 . . CASSDTRGINYGYTF TGTGCCAGCAGCGATACCCGGGGGATTAACTATGGCTACACCTTC
TRBJ2-1 TRBV3-1/TRBV3-2 TRBD2 . CASSPLAGGVNEQFF TGTGCCAGCAGCCCCCTAGCGGGGGGGGTCAATGAGCAGTTCTTC
TRBJ2-3 TRBV27 . . CASSLFPGSDTQYF TGTGCCAGCAGTTTATTTCCCGGTTCAGATACGCAGTATTTT
TRBJ1-1 TRBV7-2 . . CASSPGHRWNTEAFF TGTGCCAGCAGCCCGGGACACCGATGGAACACTGAAGCTTTCTTT
TRBJ2-1 TRBV9 . . CASSVVTEANEQFF TGTGCCAGCAGCGTAGTTACCGAAGCGAATGAGCAGTTCTTC
TRBJ2-7 TRBV27 TRBD2 . CASSILAGRSEQYF TGTGCCAGCAGTATTCTAGCGGGCAGGAGCGAGCAGTACTTC
TRBJ1-2 TRBV19 TRBD1 . CASSTVRRGRGYGYTF TGTGCCAGTAGTACAGTTCGGAGGGGGCGCGGCTATGGCTACACCTTC
TRBJ2-7 TRBV7-9 . . CASSFVTSGRGEQYF TGTGCCAGCAGCTTTGTGACCTCGGGTCGGGGCGAGCAGTACTTC
TRBJ2-5 TRBV19 TRBD2 . CASSTAGGGETQYF TGTGCCAGTAGTACCGCCGGGGGAGGGGAGACCCAGTACTTC
TRBJ1-2 TRBV2 . . CASSVLSGVHGYTF TGTGCCAGCAGTGTTTTGTCAGGGGTTCATGGCTACACCTTC
TRBJ2-2 TRBV7-3 TRBD2 . CASSLGTRSSGELFF TGTGCCAGCAGCTTAGGGACTAGGTCTTCCGGGGAGCTGTTTTTT
TRBJ1-1 TRBV7-2 TRBD1 once CASSPRQGTTEAFF TGTGCCAGCAGCCCGCGACAGGGGACCACTGAAGCTTTCTTT
TRBJ2-1 TRBV5-1 . . CASSLEVAVGNEQFF TGCGCCAGCAGCTTGGAAGTAGCGGTGGGGAATGAGCAGTTCTTC
TRBJ2-5 TRBV7-2 . . CASSLRGRVIAQYF TGTGCCAGCAGCTTAAGGGGCAGGGTAATTGCCCAGTACTTC